The 14 T cell receptor beta chains presented below share a single source sample, sequenced in a study of long-term antiretroviral therapy in people with HIV (dated by TCRdb to 2022 to 2024). Sequencing of the TRB variable region was done with the immunoSEQ hsTCRB v3.0 assay at survey level resolution. TCRdb took this table from immuneACCESS and kept in-frame rearrangements with V and J called. Such tables lack part of the clones; where checked against another copy, unresolved V genes explain under half of the gap, and the rest is unexplained. A total of about 24,000 clones appear in this sample, about 80% of them only once. The ten largest clones add up to 5.6% of the sample. The source was unsorted PBMCs, collected 0.7 years before starting antiretroviral therapy. The receptors were sampled from a man aged 25 to 40 with HIV.

J is TRBJ2-1 and V is TRBV5-4; D remains ambiguous. The CDR3 covers 14 residues. With 3 bases removed from V and 5 bases from J, the gap between germline ends came to 12 bases. Germline V gene data show CDR1 as SGHNT and CDR2 as YYREEE (reference sequence). The CDR3 region has the DNA TGTGCCAGCAGCTGGGGTGGTGGTAACAATGAGCAGTTCTTC. This codes for CASSWGGGNNEQFF.

DNA of the CDR3: TGTGCCAGCAGGGAGGGCCTCTCTGGGGCCAACGTCCTGACTTTC. Its translation: CASREGLSGANVLTF. The rearrangement uses TRBV6-5 and TRBJ2-6; tentative D call: TRBD2 (6 bases). CDR1 and CDR2 (germline): MNHEY, SVGAGI. The germline V and J ends were trimmed by 6 bases and 0 bases, with 9 bases remaining between them. The CDR3 sequence is 15 residues long.

This chain uses TRBV7-2 with TRBJ2-3; 7 bases agree with TRBD2. Germline V gives CDR1 SGHTA, CDR2 FQGNSA. The CDR3 consists of 15 residues. After removal of 5 bases from V and 7 bases from J, the junction contained 12 bases not matched to a gene. The CDR3: CASSQLTSPRHTQYF. CDR3 bases: TGTGCCAGCAGCCAATTGACTAGCCCTCGCCATACGCAGTATTTT.

The rearrangement joins TRBV28 to TRBJ1-2; 8 bases fit TRBD1. CDR1 and CDR2 (germline): MDHEN, SYDVKM. The CDR3 is made up of 15 amino acids. Germline trimming cut 2 bases from V and 2 bases from J; bases unmatched to any gene: 4. Written as DNA, the CDR3 is TGTGCCAGCAGTTTAGGAGGACAGGGAAACTATGGCTACACCTTC. Its translation: CASSLGGQGNYGYTF.

This rearrangement joins TRBV30 to TRBJ2-3; D is possibly TRBD1 or TRBD2 (5 bases each). CDR1 GTSNPN and CDR2 SVGIG come from the germline V gene (reference sequence). Trimming took 8 bases from V and 0 from J, leaving 12 bases between them. The CDR3 extends over 13 amino acids. CDR3 nucleotides: TGTGCCACCCGGGGCCTGAGCACAGATACGCAGTATTTT. This gives the protein CATRGLSTDTQYF.

Details on this clone: Within the sample, other DNA sequences also encode this same CDR3. This chain connects TRBV13 to TRBJ2-2; D possibly corresponds to TRBD1 (6 bases). Per the germline V gene, CDR1 is PRHDT and CDR2 is FYEKMQ (reference sequence). CDR3 length equals 16 residues. Trimming took off 0 bases at V and 3 bases at J, with 11 bases between the two ends. The CDR3 DNA reads as TGTGCCAGCAGCTTAGGGCCACAGGGATACACCGGGGAGCTGTTTTTT. It encodes CASSLGPQGYTGELFF.

V is TRBV6-1 and J is TRBJ2-7, with TRBD2 identical over 7 bases. CDR3 length: 12 residues. Germline values: CDR1 MNHNS, CDR2 SASEGT. After removal of 8 bases from V and 3 bases from J, the junction contained 4 bases not matched to a gene. The CDR3 spells CASDRDYYEQYF. Here the CDR3 DNA reads TGTGCCAGCGATCGGGACTACTACGAGCAGTACTTC.

V gene TRBV15 combines with J gene TRBJ2-1; 7 nucleotides line up with TRBD2. V shed 3 bases, J shed 5 bases, and the junction held 7 bases outside the gene matches. Germline V CDR1 and CDR2: LNHNV, YYDKDF (reference sequence). The CDR3 extends over 15 amino acids. The chain's CDR3 is CATSSPGGTNNEQFF. In nucleotides, the CDR3 is TGTGCCACCAGCAGCCCCGGGGGGACTAACAATGAGCAGTTCTTC.

The CDR3 region is CASSFYNSPLHF. Written as DNA, the CDR3 is TGTGCCAGCAGCTTCTATAATTCACCCCTCCACTTT. V gene TRBV7-6 combines with J gene TRBJ1-6; the D is unclear. Trimming stripped 3 bases from V and 3 bases from J, with 0 bases between. The CDR3 runs 12 residues. Germline V lookup: CDR1 SGHVS, CDR2 FNYEAQ.

The rearrangement joins TRBV4-3 to TRBJ1-2; no clear D gene. The CDR3 sequence is 15 residues long. V was shortened by 6 bases and J by 3 bases, with 17 bases between the two germline ends. Looked up from germline, CDR1 is LGHNA and CDR2 is YSLEER. The CDR3 loop is CASSPALGSDYGYTF. DNA for the CDR3: TGCGCCAGCAGTCCAGCCCTGGGTTCGGACTATGGCTACACCTTC.

There are a few counts of this clone. The chain carries TRBV6-6 and TRBJ2-2; possible D gene TRBD2, 5 bases. Trimming cost V 1 base and J 13 bases, with 13 bases left between them. Germline V gene sequence: CDR1 MNHNY, CDR2 SVGAGI (reference sequence). This CDR3 has 13 residues. The CDR3 loop reads CASSYLTAAGLFF. Here the CDR3 DNA reads TGTGCCAGCAGTTACTTAACAGCCGCGGGGCTGTTTTTT.

The gene calls are TRBV6-1 and TRBJ2-7; D remains ambiguous. The CDR3 has 12 residues. Germline V gene sequence: CDR1 MNHNS, CDR2 SASEGT. With 1 base removed from V and 6 bases from J, the gap between germline ends came to 7 bases. The CDR3, as DNA: TGTGCCAGCAGTGAAGAGTTTGGCGAGCAGTACTTC. Protein: CASSEEFGEQYF.

The chain joins TRBV2 to TRBJ2-5, with TRBD2 as a possible D gene (6 bases). In germline, CDR1 is SNHLY, CDR2 FYNNEI. The CDR3 is 15 amino acids. Trimming took off 6 bases at V and 1 base at J, with 15 bases between the two ends. The chain's CDR3 is CASSRTGVGQETQYF. In nucleotides, the CDR3 is TGTGCCAGCAGCCGGACGGGAGTGGGCCAAGAGACCCAGTACTTC.

V and J are TRBV19 and TRBJ1-1; D not certain. Per the germline V gene, CDR1 is LNHDA and CDR2 is SQIVND (reference sequence). This CDR3 has 15 residues. V lost 7 bases and J 0 bases, leaving 15 bases between the germline ends. This CDR3 reads CASTLLNRLNTEAFF. DNA for the CDR3: TGTGCCAGTACCCTCCTTAATAGGCTGAACACTGAAGCTTTCTTT.